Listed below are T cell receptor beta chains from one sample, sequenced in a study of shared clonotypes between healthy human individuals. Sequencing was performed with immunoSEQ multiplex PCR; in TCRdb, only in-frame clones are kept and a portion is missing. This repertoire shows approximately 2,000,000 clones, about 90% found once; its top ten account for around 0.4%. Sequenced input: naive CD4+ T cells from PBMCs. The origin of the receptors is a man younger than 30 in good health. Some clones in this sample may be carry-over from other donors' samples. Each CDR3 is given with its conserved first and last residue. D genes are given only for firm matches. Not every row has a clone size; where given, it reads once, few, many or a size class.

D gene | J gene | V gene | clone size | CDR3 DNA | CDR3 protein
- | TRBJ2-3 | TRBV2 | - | TGTGCCAGCAAAAAAAGAAGTCAAACTCTTTTTACCGCTAGCACAGATACGCAGTATTTT | CASKKRSQTLFTASTDTQYF
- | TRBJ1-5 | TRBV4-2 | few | TGTGCCAGCAGCCAAGAGTCCCCCTTTAACCAGCATTTT | CASSQESPFNQHF
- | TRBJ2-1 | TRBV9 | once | TGTGCCAGCAGCGTAGTCACCGCTTCCTACAATGAGCAGTTCTTC | CASSVVTASYNEQFF
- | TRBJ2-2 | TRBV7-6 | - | TGTGCCAGCAGCTTTGACCAGGGGAAGTTGGAGCTGTTTTTT | CASSFDQGKLELFF
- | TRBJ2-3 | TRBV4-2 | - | TGTGCCAGCAGCTATAAAAAAGCAGTCACAGATACGCAGTATTTT | CASSYKKAVTDTQYF
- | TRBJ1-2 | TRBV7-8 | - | TGTGCCAGCAGCTTGAGGACATCAAACTATGGCTACACCTTC | CASSLRTSNYGYTF
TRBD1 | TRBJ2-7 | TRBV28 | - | TGTGCCAGCAGTCTTGGGTCGACAGGGAGAAGGAACGAGCAGTACTTC | CASSLGSTGRRNEQYF
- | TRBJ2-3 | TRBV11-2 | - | TGTGCCAGCAGCGGGGGACTGAGCACAGATACGCAGTATTTT | CASSGGLSTDTQYF
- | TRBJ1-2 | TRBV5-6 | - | TGTGCCAGCAGCTTGGAGTTGCCCGCGGGTGGCTACACCTTC | CASSLELPAGGYTF
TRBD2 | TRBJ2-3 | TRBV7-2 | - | TGTGCCAGCAGCCCCAGAAGCGGGAGCTCCGATACGCAGTATTTT | CASSPRSGSSDTQYF
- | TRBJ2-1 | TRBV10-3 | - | TGTGCCATCAGTGAGTCGGAGGGTTCCTACAATGAGCAGTTCTTC | CAISESEGSYNEQFF
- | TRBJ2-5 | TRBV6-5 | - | TGTGCCAGCAGTCGGACGGAACAAGAGACCCAGTACTTC | CASSRTEQETQYF